This is a list of T cell receptor beta chains from one sample in a study of response to subunit inactivated influenza vaccine. MiXCR, applied by TCRdb to the RT-PCR reads, yields one record per CDR3 protein. The sample records under 200,000 distinct CDR3 sequences, roughly 10% being singletons. The specimen comprised CD8+ T cells sorted from PBMCs, sampled roughly 24 months after vaccination. Every receptor here comes from a man between 50 and 75 years old who received an inactivated influenza vaccine. The CDR3 runs from the conserved cysteine through the conserved F or W. D genes are given only for firm matches. Clone size is stated in some rows and not others, as once, few, many or a class when expanded.

D	J	length	V	size	DNA	CDR3
TRBD1	TRBJ1-2	14	TRBV3-1	-	TGTGCCAGCAGCCAGGGGGACAGCAGCTATGGCTACACCTTC	CASSQGDSSYGYTF
TRBD1	TRBJ2-5	19	TRBV27	few	TGTGCCAGCAGGCCCCTACCGGGACAGGGGGACGGATGGGGAGAGACCCAGTACTTC	CASRPLPGQGDGWGETQYF
-	TRBJ2-7	15	TRBV28	many	TGTGCCAGCAGTTCGCCGGATAGCGTGGCCTACGAGCAGTACTTC	CASSSPDSVAYEQYF
-	TRBJ2-7	13	TRBV20-1	-	TGCAGTGCTAGAGACCCCGGTACCAACGAGCAGTACTTC	CSARDPGTNEQYF
TRBD1	TRBJ2-3	14	TRBV25-1	few	TGTGCCAGCAGTCTACAGGGGGCTCTGGATACGCAGTATTTT	CASSLQGALDTQYF
TRBD2	TRBJ2-7	16	TRBV12-3/TRBV12-4	-	TGTGCCAGCAGTTCAAAGACGACTAGCGGGAGGGACGAGCAGTACTTC	CASSSKTTSGRDEQYF
TRBD1	TRBJ2-7	15	TRBV10-3	many	TGTGCCATCAGTGAATGGGGACAGGGGAAGTACGAGCAGTACTTC	CAISEWGQGKYEQYF
-	TRBJ2-1	14	TRBV7-9	-	TGTGCCAGCAGCTCTGGTGGATTTTACAATGAGCAGTTCTTC	CASSSGGFYNEQFF
TRBD1	TRBJ2-7	14	TRBV20-1	many	TGCAGTGCTCTCACCGGGACAGAGCACTACGAGCAGTACTTC	CSALTGTEHYEQYF
TRBD2	TRBJ2-7	15	TRBV9	-	TGTGCCAGCAGCGTAGGACTAGCGGCGAACTACGAGCAGTACTTC	CASSVGLAANYEQYF
-	TRBJ1-6	15	TRBV28	-	TGTGCCAGCAGTACCCCCGCAGGGTGGGATTCACCCCTCCACTTT	CASSTPAGWDSPLHF
-	TRBJ1-2	17	TRBV6-2/TRBV6-3	few	TGTGCCAGCAGTTACCTCCGGCAGGGCGGAACGAACTATGGCTACACCTTC	CASSYLRQGGTNYGYTF
-	TRBJ2-2	16	TRBV4-2	-	TGTGCCAGCAGCCAAGTCGGGGGCTCGAACACCGGGGAGCTGTTTTTT	CASSQVGGSNTGELFF
-	TRBJ2-2	15	TRBV11-2	once	TGTGCCAGCAGCTTAGGAGTCAGAGCCACCGGGGAGCTGTTTTTT	CASSLGVRATGELFF
-	TRBJ2-1	14	TRBV20-1	few	TGCAGTGCTAGACGGATCAGCTCCTACAATGAGCAGTTCTTC	CSARRISSYNEQFF
-	TRBJ2-7	15	TRBV2	-	TGTGCCAGCAGTGAGGAGAACAGGAGGGACTACGAGCAGTACTTC	CASSEENRRDYEQYF
-	TRBJ2-7	14	TRBV11-2	few	TGTGCCAGCAGCTTAGGACAGTTCGACTACGAGCAGTACTTC	CASSLGQFDYEQYF
-	TRBJ2-2	17	TRBV6-5	-	TGTGCCAGCAGTTACTCGCCGACTGGCGGGGTGGGCGGGGAGCTGTTTTTT	CASSYSPTGGVGGELFF
-	TRBJ2-3	15	TRBV2	-	TGTGCCAGCAGTCGTTCGGGGGCTAGCACAGATACGCAGTATTTT	CASSRSGASTDTQYF
-	TRBJ2-4	13	TRBV3-1	few	TGTGCCAGCAGCCCCAGCGGAAAAAACATTCAGTACTTC	CASSPSGKNIQYF
TRBD2	TRBJ2-7	15	TRBV20-1	-	TGCAGTGCTAGGGCCGAAGCGGGGGCATTCTACGAGCAGTACTTC	CSARAEAGAFYEQYF
-	TRBJ2-3	13	TRBV5-1	-	TGCGCCAGCAGCTACCAAGGAACAGATACGCAGTATTTT	CASSYQGTDTQYF
TRBD2	TRBJ2-7	16	TRBV4-3	few	TGCGCCAGCAGCCCGGGACTAGCGGGACAGCCCTACGAGCAGTACTTC	CASSPGLAGQPYEQYF
-	TRBJ1-5	14	TRBV11-2	few	TGTGCCAGCAGCAGAGGACACTTAAATCAGCCCCAGCATTTT	CASSRGHLNQPQHF
-	TRBJ1-2	13	TRBV9	-	TGTGCCAGCAGCGTAGGAGGGACCTATGGCTACACCTTC	CASSVGGTYGYTF
-	TRBJ2-7	14	TRBV12-3/TRBV12-4	many	TGTGCCAGCACCGCAGGGGACGGAACCTACGAGCAGTACTTC	CASTAGDGTYEQYF
-	TRBJ1-1	16	TRBV4-1	few	TGCGCCAGCAGCCAAGTGGCGGGCCCATTGAACACTGAAGCTTTCTTT	CASSQVAGPLNTEAFF
-	TRBJ1-1	11	TRBV2	few	TGTGCCAGCAATATGAACACTGAAGCTTTCTTT	CASNMNTEAFF
TRBD1	TRBJ2-7	11	TRBV24-1	-	TGTGCCACAGGACAGGCGGGCGAGCAGTACTTC	CATGQAGEQYF
-	TRBJ1-1	15	TRBV4-3	many	TGCGCCAGCAGCCAGACGACCGGCCCCCTAGGCGAAGCTTTCTTT	CASSQTTGPLGEAFF
-	TRBJ2-2	14	TRBV5-1	many	TGCGCCAGCAGTCGGGTTTCAGGCACCGGGGAGCTGTTTTTT	CASSRVSGTGELFF
TRBD2	TRBJ2-7	15	TRBV3-1	many	TGTGCCAGCAGCCCAAGACTAGCGTCACTCCACGAGCAGTACTTC	CASSPRLASLHEQYF
-	TRBJ1-5	15	TRBV10-3	many	TGTGCCATCAGTGACGGACTTTATAGCAATCAGCCCCAGCATTTT	CAISDGLYSNQPQHF
-	TRBJ2-6	15	TRBV29-1	-	TGCAGCGTTGAATCGGAGGGGACCGGGGCCAACGTCCTGACTTTC	CSVESEGTGANVLTF
TRBD2	TRBJ2-1	15	TRBV9	many	TGTGCCAGCAGCCCTCCTAGCGGGGGGTACAATGAGCAGTTCTTC	CASSPPSGGYNEQFF
TRBD2	TRBJ2-1	16	TRBV9	medium-sized	TGTGCCAGCAGCAACGCACTAGCGGGAGGTCAGGATGAGCAGTTCTTC	CASSNALAGGQDEQFF
TRBD2	TRBJ2-5	15	TRBV12-3/TRBV12-4	-	TGTGCCAGCAGTCCAATAGCGGGGGGGCTTGAGACCCAGTACTTC	CASSPIAGGLETQYF
-	TRBJ2-1	13	TRBV30	-	TGTGCCTGGAGTGTAAGCAGGGGGGGTGAGCAGTTCTTC	CAWSVSRGGEQFF
-	TRBJ1-1	15	TRBV9	-	TGTGCCAGCAGCGCCTACATTATAATGAACACTGAAGCTTTCTTT	CASSAYIIMNTEAFF
-	TRBJ2-7	13	TRBV11-2	-	TGTGCCAGCAGCTTAGGACTTACCTACGAGCAGTACTTC	CASSLGLTYEQYF
TRBD1	TRBJ2-3	18	TRBV11-1	few	TGTGCCAGCAGCGACGTCCGGGACAGGGGCGTCCTCACAGATACGCAGTATTTT	CASSDVRDRGVLTDTQYF
-	TRBJ2-1	14	TRBV2	many	TGTGCCAGCAGTTTGAGACAGGCCTACAATGAGCAGTTCTTC	CASSLRQAYNEQFF
-	TRBJ2-3	15	TRBV7-6	few	TGTGCCAGCAGCTTAGTCCCAGAAAGCACAGATACGCAGTATTTT	CASSLVPESTDTQYF
-	TRBJ1-1	14	TRBV20-1	few	TGCAGTGCAATTAGTTCCGGACAGAACACTGAAGCTTTCTTT	CSAISSGQNTEAFF
-	TRBJ1-2	15	TRBV4-3	few	TGCGCCAGCAGCCAAGAAATCTTTCTCAACTATGGCTACACCTTC	CASSQEIFLNYGYTF
TRBD1	TRBJ2-7	14	TRBV11-2	many	TGTGCCAGCAGCTTAGGACAGGGGGGGTACGAGCAGTACTTC	CASSLGQGGYEQYF
TRBD2	TRBJ2-1	14	TRBV7-9	-	TGTGCCAGCAGCGAAGGAGCGGGATACAATGAGCAGTTCTTC	CASSEGAGYNEQFF
-	TRBJ2-3	14	TRBV15	-	TGTGCCACCAGCAGAAAAGGGATTTCAGATACGCAGTATTTT	CATSRKGISDTQYF
-	TRBJ2-7	12	TRBV27	many	TGTGCCAGCAGTCCCGACTTCTACGAGCAGTACTTC	CASSPDFYEQYF
-	TRBJ1-2	15	TRBV5-6	few	TGTGCCAGCACCACTAACGCAGGGGCAGAGGATGGCTACACCTTC	CASTTNAGAEDGYTF